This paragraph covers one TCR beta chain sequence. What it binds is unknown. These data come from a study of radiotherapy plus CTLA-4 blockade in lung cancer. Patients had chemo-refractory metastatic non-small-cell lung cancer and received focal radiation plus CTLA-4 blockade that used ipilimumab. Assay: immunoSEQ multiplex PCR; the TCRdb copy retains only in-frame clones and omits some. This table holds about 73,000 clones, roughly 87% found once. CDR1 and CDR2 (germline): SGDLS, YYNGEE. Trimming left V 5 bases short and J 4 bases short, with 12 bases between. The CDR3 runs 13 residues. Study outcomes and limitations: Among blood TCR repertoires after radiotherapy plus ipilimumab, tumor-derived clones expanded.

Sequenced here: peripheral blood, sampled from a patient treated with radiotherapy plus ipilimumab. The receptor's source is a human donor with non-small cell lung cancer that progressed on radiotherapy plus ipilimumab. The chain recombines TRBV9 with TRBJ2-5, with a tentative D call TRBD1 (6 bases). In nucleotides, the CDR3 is TGTGCCAGCAGTGTACAGGGATCAGAGACCCAGTACTTC. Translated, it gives CASSVQGSETQYF.